The 30 T cell receptor beta chains reported below all come from one sample, sequenced in a study of siplizumab effects on memory and regulatory T cells. Profiled with immunoSEQ multiplex PCR; TCRdb holds only in-frame clones, not every one. The sample carries more than 75,000 clones, approximately 93% recorded once. Material for sequencing was CD8+ T cells sorted from blood. Source of these receptors: a human donor in good health.

This clone has only a few counts. V gene TRBV6-4 combines with J gene TRBJ1-2; D unresolved. There are 11 residues in the CDR3. Germline CDR1 reads MRHNA; CDR2 reads SNTAGT. V was trimmed by 3 bases and J by 7 bases, leaving 6 bases between them. The DNA of the CDR3 is TGTGCCAGCAGTGATGAGTCTGGCTACACCTTC. Encoded protein: CASSDESGYTF.

This sequence joins TRBV13 and TRBJ2-7; D call uncertain. The CDR3 has 12 amino acids. V dropped 5 bases and J dropped 7 bases, with 12 bases sitting between them. The germline V gene encodes CDR1 PRHDT and CDR2 FYEKMQ (reference sequence). The CDR3 here is CASSAGRREQYF. CDR3 nucleotides: TGTGCCAGCAGCGCCGGGCGACGGGAGCAGTACTTC.

V is TRBV4-1 and J is TRBJ2-1, with D perhaps matching TRBD2 (5 bases). Trimming cost V 0 bases and J 4 bases, with 19 bases left between them. This CDR3 comprises 18 residues. Per the germline V gene, CDR1 is MGHRA and CDR2 is YSYEKL. The CDR3 spells CASSQDIGEVTRYNEQFF. CDR3 DNA: TGCGCCAGCAGCCAAGATATCGGGGAAGTCACTAGGTACAATGAGCAGTTCTTC.

The rearrangement links TRBV15 to TRBJ2-3; 9 nucleotides align to TRBD2. Per germline, CDR1 LNHNV and CDR2 YYDKDF (reference sequence). The trim removed 0 bases at V and 2 bases at J, leaving 6 bases unmatched. This CDR3 is 17 amino acids long. The CDR3 spells CATSRDWASGVTDTQYF. The DNA of the CDR3 is TGTGCCACCAGCAGAGATTGGGCTAGCGGGGTCACAGATACGCAGTATTTT.

The J gene is TRBJ2-2, the V gene TRBV10-3; D gene ambiguous. The CDR3 covers 12 residues. From germline, CDR1 is ENHRY and CDR2 SYGVKD. Between the trimmed V and J ends, which lost 10 bases and 1 base, there was a span of 7 bases. CDR3 region: CATTLNTGELFF. The CDR3 bases are TGTGCCACGACGTTGAACACCGGGGAGCTGTTTTTT.

The J gene is TRBJ2-7, the V gene TRBV5-1; D may be TRBD1 or TRBD2 (5 bases each). Looked up from germline, CDR1 is SGHRS and CDR2 is YFSETQ. V was trimmed by 2 bases and J by 0 bases, leaving 9 bases between them. The CDR3 loop spans 14 amino acids. CDR3: CASSFEGSSYEQYF. DNA for the CDR3: TGCGCCAGCAGCTTTGAGGGGAGCTCCTACGAGCAGTACTTC.

The chain has TRBV7-3 and TRBJ2-7; TRBD2 is a possible D gene (5 bases). The length of the CDR3 is 16 residues. V was clipped by 5 bases and J by 2 bases, with 19 bases between them. The V gene's germline CDR1 is SGHTA and CDR2 FQGTGA. Written as DNA, the CDR3 is TGTGCCAGCAGCCCCACTGAGGGAGCGTACCCCTACGAGCAGTACTTC. This sequence encodes CASSPTEGAYPYEQYF.

The gene calls are TRBV5-5 and TRBJ2-2; 12 positions match TRBD2. V shed 6 bases, J shed 6 bases, and the junction held 12 bases outside the gene matches. This CDR3 region has 17 residues. Germline CDR1 is SGHKS and CDR2 is YYEKEE (reference sequence). The CDR3 DNA reads TGTGCCAGCACCCACAGGCCGGGACTAGCGGGTTCCGGGGAGCTGTTTTTT. This codes for CASTHRPGLAGSGELFF.

The V and J genes are TRBV5-6 and TRBJ2-1; unclear D gene. Germline V gene sequence: CDR1 SGHDT, CDR2 YYEEEE. This CDR3 contains 11 residues. V was trimmed by 2 bases and J by 7 bases, leaving 4 bases between them. Here the CDR3 reads CASSLGNEQFF. The CDR3 nucleotides read TGTGCCAGCAGCTTAGGGAATGAGCAGTTCTTC.

The chain carries TRBV6-1 and TRBJ1-5; D may be TRBD1 (5 bases). The CDR3 sequence is 16 residues long. Germline V gene sequence: CDR1 MNHNS, CDR2 SASEGT. V lost 0 bases, J lost 3 bases, and 12 bases lay in between. The CDR3 DNA follows: TGTGCCAGCAGTGAAGCCCCCAGGGATCTCAATCAGCCCCAGCATTTT. Translation gives CASSEAPRDLNQPQHF.

The chain is built from TRBV13 and TRBJ2-7; 9 bases are shared with TRBD1. Unmatched junction bases numbered 10, after V lost 5 bases and J lost 2 bases. The germline V gene encodes CDR1 PRHDT and CDR2 FYEKMQ (reference sequence). The CDR3 sequence is 16 residues long. CDR3 sequence (DNA): TGTGCCAGCAGCCCCGTGGGGACAGGGAATACCTACGAGCAGTACTTC. Encoded protein: CASSPVGTGNTYEQYF.

This chain joins TRBV30 and TRBJ2-2; D may correspond to TRBD1 or TRBD2 (5 bases each). CDR3 length: 17 residues. Germline V gives CDR1 GTSNPN, CDR2 SVGIG (reference sequence). V lost 0 bases and J 2 bases, leaving 16 bases between the germline ends. CDR3 in amino acids: CAWSVLLGTENTGELFF. The CDR3 nucleotides are TGTGCCTGGAGTGTACTCTTAGGGACGGAAAACACCGGGGAGCTGTTTTTT.

The gene calls are TRBV27 and TRBJ1-5, with 8 bases lining up with TRBD1. The germline V gene has CDR1 MNHEY and CDR2 SMNVEV (reference sequence). Losses at the gene ends were 4 bases for V and 5 bases for J; bases not matched to a gene: 4. The CDR3 is 14 amino acids. For the CDR3, the DNA is TGTGCCAGCAGTTATACAGGGGGGGATCAGCCCCAGCATTTT. This sequence encodes CASSYTGGDQPQHF.

The rearrangement joins TRBV30 to TRBJ1-1; tentative D call: TRBD1 (5 bases). The V gene lost 0 bases and the J gene lost 5 bases, with 10 bases spanning the gap. Germline assignment: CDR1 GTSNPN and CDR2 SVGIG (reference sequence). The CDR3 is 13 residues long. The CDR3 protein is CAWSVLRGTEAFF. The CDR3 nucleotides are TGTGCCTGGAGTGTACTACGGGGGACTGAAGCTTTCTTT.

The gene calls are TRBV7-3 and TRBJ1-1; 12 positions agree with TRBD1. Trimming cost V 5 bases and J 11 bases; bases outside gene matches: 6. The CDR3 is 13 amino acids. Germline V gene data show CDR1 as SGHTA and CDR2 as FQGTGA. The CDR3 region is CASSPGTGGGAFF. For the CDR3, the DNA is TGTGCCAGCAGCCCCGGGACAGGGGGCGGGGCTTTCTTT.

The chain combines TRBV12-5 with TRBJ2-3; no clear D gene. CDR3 length equals 11 residues. CDR1 and CDR2 (germline): LGHNT, FRNRAP. Between the trimmed V and J ends, which lost 7 bases and 3 bases, there was a span of 5 bases. The CDR3 loop reads CASVGTDTQYF. The CDR3 nucleotides read TGTGCTAGTGTGGGGACAGATACGCAGTATTTT.

This sequence joins TRBV9 and TRBJ2-7, with TRBD2 matching 12 bases. The CDR3 is 14 amino acids. V lost 3 bases to trimming and J lost 5 bases; unmatched junction nucleotides: 3. Germline-derived CDR1 and CDR2 are SGDLS and YYNGEE. The CDR3: CASSDGLAGHEQYF. CDR3 bases: TGTGCCAGCAGCGATGGACTAGCGGGGCACGAGCAGTACTTC.

V gene TRBV29-1 combines with J gene TRBJ2-5; D unclear. With 3 bases removed from V and 5 bases from J, the gap between germline ends came to 4 bases. The CDR3 spans 10 residues. Germline V lookup: CDR1 SQVTM, CDR2 ANQGSEA. The CDR3 loop reads CSVEQETQYF. For the CDR3, the DNA is TGCAGCGTTGAGCAGGAGACCCAGTACTTC.

The chain combines TRBV7-9 with TRBJ2-5; no definite D call. V was pared by 4 bases and J by 8 bases, with 20 bases between. The CDR3 is 15 amino acids. Germline V CDR1 and CDR2: SEHNR, FQNEAQ (reference sequence). CDR3 coding DNA: TGTGCCAGCAGCTCTGGTGATTGGCCCCCTTATACCCAGTACTTC. This codes for CASSSGDWPPYTQYF. The full variable domain, its missing parts supplied by reference TRBV7-9 and TRBJ2-5, is DTGVSQNPRHKITKRGQNVTFRCDPISEHNRLYWYRQTLGQGPEFLTYFQNEAQLEKSRLLSDRFSAERPKGSFSTLEIQRTEQGDSAMYLCASSSGDWPPYTQYFGPGTRLLVL.

The chain has TRBV27 and TRBJ2-3, with D perhaps matching TRBD2 (5 bases). Germline V gene data show CDR1 as MNHEY and CDR2 as SMNVEV (reference sequence). The CDR3 has 16 amino acids. Trimming took off 4 bases at V and 5 bases at J, with 19 bases between the two ends. The CDR3 sequence: CASSYLGPFGGDTQYF. As DNA, the CDR3 is TGTGCCAGCAGTTACCTGGGCCCATTCGGAGGAGATACGCAGTATTTT.

V and J are TRBV19 and TRBJ2-1, with 7 bases matching TRBD1. Germline V gene data show CDR1 as LNHDA and CDR2 as SQIVND (reference sequence). This CDR3 has 17 residues. J was trimmed by 2 bases and V by 2 bases; bases with no gene match: 9. The CDR3 region has the DNA TGTGCCAGTAGTATAACCCCGACAGGGTTGGCCTACAATGAGCAGTTCTTC. Translating it yields CASSITPTGLAYNEQFF.

This chain links TRBV7-9 with TRBJ1-2, with no clear D. This CDR3 contains 13 residues. Germline assignment: CDR1 SEHNR and CDR2 FQNEAQ (reference sequence). V was clipped by 4 bases and J by 8 bases, with 14 bases between them. CDR3 sequence (DNA): TGTGCCAGCAGCTCCCCCCAGGAGGAAGGCTACACCTTC. Translating gives CASSSPQEEGYTF. Supplemented by reference TRBV7-9 and TRBJ1-2, the full variable domain reads DTGVSQNPRHKITKRGQNVTFRCDPISEHNRLYWYRQTLGQGPEFLTYFQNEAQLEKSRLLSDRFSAERPKGSFSTLEIQRTEQGDSAMYLCASSSPQEEGYTFGSGTRLTVV.

The gene calls are TRBV6-1 and TRBJ1-2; 10 nucleotides agree with TRBD1. Germline CDR1 is MNHNS and CDR2 is SASEGT. V lost 1 base and J lost 4; bases outside the gene matches: 0. CDR3 length equals 14 residues. The CDR3 loop reads CASSEGTGGYGYTF. The CDR3 DNA sequence: TGTGCCAGCAGTGAAGGGACAGGGGGCTATGGCTACACCTTC.

J is TRBJ2-7 and V is TRBV9; TRBD2 matches at 9 bases. Germline CDR1 and CDR2: SGDLS and YYNGEE. This CDR3 is built from 14 residues. V was clipped by 5 bases and J by 1 base; unmatched bases: 4. The CDR3 spells CASSRTSESYEQYF. CDR3 coding DNA: TGTGCCAGCAGTAGGACTAGCGAGTCCTACGAGCAGTACTTC.

This clone was counted only a few times. Additional DNA sequences in this sample encode the identical CDR3. The rearrangement links TRBV9 to TRBJ1-1; 7 bases line up with TRBD1. The CDR3 has 15 amino acids. V trimming: 0 bases; J trimming: 0 bases; junction bases outside the gene matches: 2. In germline, CDR1 is SGDLS, CDR2 YYNGEE. The CDR3 DNA sequence: TGTGCCAGCAGCGTAGGGGGACAGCTGAACACTGAAGCTTTCTTT. Encoded protein: CASSVGGQLNTEAFF.

This clone showed up just a few times. The chain joins TRBV27 to TRBJ1-6, with a tentative D call TRBD1 (5 bases). Germline CDR1 is MNHEY and CDR2 is SMNVEV (reference sequence). The length of the CDR3 is 14 residues. V was pared by 3 bases and J by 8 bases, with 11 bases between. The CDR3 nucleotides read TGTGCCAGCAGTTTCGGGGGGGAGCATTCACCCCTCCACTTT. This translates into CASSFGGEHSPLHF.

The gene calls are TRBV12-5 and TRBJ2-7, with 7 nucleotides matching TRBD1. V shed 5 bases, J shed 3 bases, and the junction held 7 bases outside the gene matches. The V gene's germline CDR1 is LGHNT and CDR2 FRNRAP. CDR3 length equals 14 residues. CDR3 residues: CASGPPAGGYEQYF. In DNA form, the CDR3 reads TGTGCTAGTGGTCCGCCGGCAGGGGGCTACGAGCAGTACTTC.

This chain links TRBV27 with TRBJ1-1; weak D call: TRBD1 (5 bases). This CDR3 is 14 amino acids long. The ends were cut back, 8 bases at V and 3 bases at J, with 16 bases in the middle. Germline CDR1 reads MNHEY; CDR2 reads SMNVEV (reference sequence). CDR3 amino acids: CASQRGVGDTEAFF. The CDR3 nucleotides read TGTGCCAGCCAGCGGGGGGTTGGGGACACTGAAGCTTTCTTT.

The chain couples TRBV30 to TRBJ2-1; 7 bases map to TRBD2. The CDR3 runs to 15 residues. V was pared by 0 bases and J by 8 bases, with 10 bases of the junction left unmatched. Germline V gene data show CDR1 as GTSNPN and CDR2 as SVGIG (reference sequence). CDR3 residues: CAWSVLWEGLYEQFF. The CDR3 DNA reads TGTGCCTGGAGTGTATTGTGGGAGGGCCTGTATGAGCAGTTCTTC.

The chain links TRBV7-9 to TRBJ2-3; 11 bases map to TRBD2. The CDR3 is 17 amino acids. Germline V gene sequence: CDR1 SEHNR, CDR2 FQNEAQ (reference sequence). J was trimmed by 4 bases and V by 6 bases; bases with no gene match: 12. CDR3 DNA: TGTGCCAGCAGAACAGATGTCTGGACTAGCGGGCCAGATACGCAGTATTTT. Its protein product is CASRTDVWTSGPDTQYF.